This T cell receptor (beta chain) was recovered during a study of T cell changes during pregnancy in multiple sclerosis (dated by TCRdb to between 2018 and 2021). Study-wide context: The study looked at changes in the T cell repertoire across pregnancy in women with multiple sclerosis.

On this clone itself: No antigen is known for it. One base away there is no much larger clone; base qualities are not given.

As encoded in the germline V gene, CDR1 is SQVTM while CDR2 is ANQGSEA. The CDR3 runs 12 residues from the cysteine to the phenylalanine. Of all the DNA, just the CDR3 is kept, 36 bases in frame from base 1. V gives up 5 bases and J gives up 8 bases, and the segment between their germline ends measures 12 bases. The library was obtained by the immunoSEQ multiplex PCR assay. As stored in TCRdb, this immuneACCESS dataset retains in-frame rearrangements with V and J assigned. A fraction of the clones does not appear; measured against another copy, unresolved V genes explain less than half of the discrepancy, and the remainder lacks a known reason. This sample has under 60,000 clones in its table, and 92% of those were observed once. The ten largest account for about 0.6% of the sample.

The sequence is built from TRBV29-1 and TRBJ1-4; confidence is insufficient to name the D gene. Here the sequenced sample was CD4+ T cells from peripheral blood mononuclear cells, taken after pregnancy. The sequence was collected from a female donor with multiple sclerosis, enrolled in a pregnancy study. The CDR3 here reads CSVLVGGEKLFF. The DNA sequence reads TGCAGCGTTTTGGTCGGAGGGGAAAAACTGTTTTTT. With the rest looked up from the reference TRBV29-1 and TRBJ1-4 genes rather than sequenced, the full variable domain is SAVISQKPSRDICQRGTSLTIQCQVDSQVTMMFWYRQQPGQSLTLIATANQGSEATYESGFVIDKFPISRPNLTFSTLTVSNMSPEDSSIYLCSVLVGGEKLFFGSGTQLSVL.